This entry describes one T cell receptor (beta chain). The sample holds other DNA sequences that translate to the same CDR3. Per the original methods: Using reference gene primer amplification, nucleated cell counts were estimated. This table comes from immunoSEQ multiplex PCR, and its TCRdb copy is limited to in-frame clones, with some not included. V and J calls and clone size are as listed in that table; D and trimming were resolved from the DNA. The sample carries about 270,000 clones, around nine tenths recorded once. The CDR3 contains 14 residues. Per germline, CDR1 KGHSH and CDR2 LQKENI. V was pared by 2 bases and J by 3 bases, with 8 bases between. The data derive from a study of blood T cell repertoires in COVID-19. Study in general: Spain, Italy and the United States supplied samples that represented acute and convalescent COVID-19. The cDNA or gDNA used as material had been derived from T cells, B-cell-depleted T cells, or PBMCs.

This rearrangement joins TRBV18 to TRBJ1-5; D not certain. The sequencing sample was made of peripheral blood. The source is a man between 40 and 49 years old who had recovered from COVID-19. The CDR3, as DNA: TGTGCCAGCTCACCAGCGAGGGACAATCAGCCCCAGCATTTT. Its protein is CASSPARDNQPQHF.